These T cell receptor beta chains were read from a single sample in a study of Graves' ophthalmopathy and Graves' hyperthyroidism. One entry per CDR3 protein results from TCRdb running MiXCR on the multiplex PCR reads. This table has almost 750,000 distinct CDR3 sequences, roughly 40% appearing once. The sample taken for sequencing was peripheral blood. Every receptor here comes from an adult man with Graves' ophthalmopathy. CDR3s include the opening cysteine and the closing phenylalanine or tryptophan. The D gene is left open where the match is weak. Clone size, where shown, is once, few, many, or a class for clones that have expanded.

DNA	CDR3	V	J	D	size
TGCAGTGCTAGAGGCTTGGACTCCTACGAGCAGTACTTC	CSARGLDSYEQYF	TRBV20-1	TRBJ2-7	NA	many
TGTGCCAGCAGTGGGACAGTTGACACTGAAGCTTTCTTT	CASSGTVDTEAFF	TRBV6-1	TRBJ1-1	NA	NA
TGCAGCGTTGAACGGAACTCGGGGGATGGCTATGGCTACACCTTC	CSVERNSGDGYGYTF	TRBV29-1	TRBJ1-2	NA	NA
TGCAGCGTTTTAGAAAAAAACTCTGGAAACACCATATATTTT	CSVLEKNSGNTIYF	TRBV29-1	TRBJ1-3	NA	NA
TGCAGCGGAAGACAGGGCAACACCGGGGAGCTGTTTTTT	CSGRQGNTGELFF	TRBV29-1	TRBJ2-2	TRBD1	NA
TGTGCCAGCAGCTTATTTCGGGGGGGCCAAGAGACCCAGTACTTC	CASSLFRGGQETQYF	TRBV5-1	TRBJ2-5	TRBD2	NA
TGCGCCAGCAGCCCACCGGGACAGTATGGCTACACCTTC	CASSPPGQYGYTF	TRBV4-3	TRBJ1-2	TRBD1	few
TGTGCCAGCAGTCCCACAGGGTTTCGCACTGAAGCTTTCTTT	CASSPTGFRTEAFF	TRBV12-3/TRBV12-4	TRBJ1-1	NA	many
TGTGCCACGACCCGGGACAGAGACACGAACACCGGGGAGCTGTTTTTT	CATTRDRDTNTGELFF	TRBV24-1	TRBJ2-2	TRBD1	NA
TGCAGTGCTAGAGATCCCGCGAGGGCTGGCTACACCTTC	CSARDPARAGYTF	TRBV20-1	TRBJ1-2	NA	NA
TGTGCCAGCAGCCCTAAGAGGGGGGGCTCTGGGGCCAACGTCCTGACTTTC	CASSPKRGGSGANVLTF	TRBV9	TRBJ2-6	NA	many
TGTGCCAGCAGCCCGGGACTAGCGGGAGTAGGGGAGCTGTTTTTT	CASSPGLAGVGELFF	TRBV7-9	TRBJ2-2	TRBD2	NA
TGCAGCGTATCAGATATGAACACTGAAGCTTTCTTT	CSVSDMNTEAFF	TRBV29-1	TRBJ1-1	NA	many
TGCAGTGCTAGATGGCAGGACGAGCAGTACTTC	CSARWQDEQYF	TRBV20-1	TRBJ2-7	NA	many
TGTGCCAGCGGAGGGGTGACGGACGACCTGCTGTTTTTT	CASGGVTDDLLFF	TRBV6-1	TRBJ1-4	NA	many
TGCAGCGCCGGAGAGACAGGGTTTGATTCACCCCTCCACTTT	CSAGETGFDSPLHF	TRBV29-1	TRBJ1-6	TRBD1	many
TGTGCCAGCAGCCCCGAGATTGACCTGGGCGGCTACACCTTC	CASSPEIDLGGYTF	TRBV7-8	TRBJ1-2	NA	few
TGTGCCAGTAGTAACCGGGACAGAGCCACAAAGAACACTGAAGCTTTCTTT	CASSNRDRATKNTEAFF	TRBV19	TRBJ1-1	TRBD1	NA
TGTGCCACCAGCCAGGGGAGTCGGAACACCGGGGAGCTGTTTTTT	CATSQGSRNTGELFF	TRBV24-1	TRBJ2-2	NA	few
TGCGCCAGCAGCGGACAGGGTGAAGCTTTCTTT	CASSGQGEAFF	TRBV9	TRBJ1-1	TRBD1	many
TGTGCCAGCAGCTTTGGGATAAGTGCCCGTGGGGAACTGTTTTTT	CASSFGISARGELFF	TRBV5-5	TRBJ1-4	NA	many
TGCGCCAGCAGCTTGGAGGCAGGGATTTATAGCAATCAGCCCCAGCATTTT	CASSLEAGIYSNQPQHF	TRBV5-1	TRBJ1-5	NA	NA
TGCAGCGCCTCTGCGGGGGGGAGGGTACGGGAGACCCAGTACTTC	CSASAGGRVRETQYF	TRBV29-1	TRBJ2-5	TRBD2	NA
TGTGCCAGTAGTATGTGGAACTATGGCTACACCTTC	CASSMWNYGYTF	TRBV19	TRBJ1-2	NA	many
TGTGCCAGCAGTCGCAGGGGGATGCGGAACACTGAAGCTTTCTTT	CASSRRGMRNTEAFF	TRBV12-3/TRBV12-4	TRBJ1-1	TRBD1	NA
TGTGCCAGCAGCCAAGATATAGGGACAGGGCCTTATTCACCCCTCCACTTT	CASSQDIGTGPYSPLHF	TRBV9	TRBJ1-6	TRBD1	NA
TGTGCCAGCAGCGGTGATACGAACACTGAAGCTTTCTTT	CASSGDTNTEAFF	TRBV7-9	TRBJ1-1	NA	NA
TGTGCCACCAGCAGCGAGGGACTGCTTAGCAATCAGCCCCAGCATTTT	CATSSEGLLSNQPQHF	TRBV24-1	TRBJ1-5	NA	NA
TGTGCCAGCAGCACCCGCGGTTCCAATAATTCACCCCTCCACTTT	CASSTRGSNNSPLHF	TRBV9	TRBJ1-6	NA	few
TGTGCCAGCTCACCGGGGTCCGAGTTGGAGCAGTACTTC	CASSPGSELEQYF	TRBV10-3	TRBJ2-7	NA	NA
TGTGCCATAATGCAGGGAATGCCTAATCAGCCCCAGCATTTT	CAIMQGMPNQPQHF	TRBV10-3	TRBJ1-5	NA	many
TGTGCCAGCAGCTTAGACATAAAAGGGGGACACGGTAATGAAAAACTGTTTTTT	CASSLDIKGGHGNEKLFF	TRBV7-6	TRBJ1-4	NA	few
TGTGCCAGCAGGGGGGATGATGGACAGGAGCAGTACTTC	CASRGDDGQEQYF	TRBV7-9	TRBJ2-7	NA	many
TGTGCCAGCAGCGTAGAACAGGGTAATTCACCCCTCCACTTT	CASSVEQGNSPLHF	TRBV9	TRBJ1-6	NA	many
TGTGCCTGGAGTGTCGGGGAGAACACTGAAGCTTTCTTT	CAWSVGENTEAFF	TRBV30	TRBJ1-1	NA	few
TGTGCCAGCAGCTTGGCAGGGCTAAACTACGAGCAGTACTTC	CASSLAGLNYEQYF	TRBV5-8	TRBJ2-7	NA	few
TGTGCCAGCAGCACCCGACAGGGACAGCAGTACTTC	CASSTRQGQQYF	TRBV7-2	TRBJ2-7	TRBD1	many
TGTGCCAGCAGCTTAGGCCTGTCAGATACGCAGTATTTT	CASSLGLSDTQYF	TRBV7-9	TRBJ2-3	NA	NA
TGCAGCGTTGGGACTAGTGTCTACGGGGAGCTGTTTTTT	CSVGTSVYGELFF	TRBV29-1	TRBJ2-2	TRBD2	many
TGTGCCAGTAGGACAGGGGATCTGAGCAATCAGCCCCAGCATTTT	CASRTGDLSNQPQHF	TRBV19	TRBJ1-5	TRBD1	many
TGTGCCAGCAGCCCCCTCAGCGGGGGAGGGGCGGAGACCCAGTACTTC	CASSPLSGGGAETQYF	TRBV7-3	TRBJ2-5	TRBD2	many